These 8 T cell receptor beta chains originate from one sample sequenced in a study of blood T cells in healthy people across ages. Primed by a sample-barcoded 5' primer and a J-beta primer mix, a second PCR proceeded for 7 to 11 cycles. TCRdb recomputed calls from the 5' RACE reads with MiXCR, one row per CDR3 protein. The sample contains over 600,000 distinct CDR3 sequences, about 46% of which appear only once. The sequenced sample was blood. These receptors all come from a man aged 80 or over in good health.

The chain combines TRBV5-1 with TRBJ2-1, with D uncertain. Trimming removed 0 bases at V and 5 bases at J, with 12 bases between. Germline loops: CDR1 SGHRS, CDR2 YFSETQ. The CDR3 runs 15 residues. CDR3 residues: CASSLVVGLDNEQFF. CDR3 DNA sequence: TGCGCCAGCAGCTTGGTGGTTGGGTTGGACAATGAGCAGTTCTTC.

The rearrangement uses TRBV4-2 and TRBJ2-3, with TRBD1 matching 9 bases. This CDR3 has 16 amino acids. Losses at the gene ends were 2 bases for V and 6 bases for J; bases not matched to a gene: 9. Germline-derived CDR1 and CDR2 are LGHNA and YNFKEQ. The CDR3 loop is CASSQPLTGGADTQYF. The CDR3 bases are TGTGCCAGCAGCCAACCTTTGACAGGGGGTGCGGATACGCAGTATTTT.

This clonotype was picked up a small number of times. This chain uses TRBV7-9 with TRBJ2-5; 8 nucleotides agree with TRBD2. This CDR3 is built from 17 residues. Germline CDR1 and CDR2: SEHNR and FQNEAQ (reference sequence). Trimming removed 4 bases from V and 0 bases from J; junction bases left unmatched: 10. The CDR3 DNA sequence: TGTGCCAGCAGCTCCCGGATGAGCGGGAGACACCAAGAGACCCAGTACTTC. This gives the protein CASSSRMSGRHQETQYF.

The chain combines TRBV10-3 with TRBJ2-1; no reliable D call. CDR3 length: 13 residues. Germline V gene sequence: CDR1 ENHRY, CDR2 SYGVKD. V was trimmed by 5 bases and J by 3 bases, leaving 8 bases between them. CDR3 DNA: TGTGCCATCAGTAGTGGATTCTACAATGAGCAGTTCTTC. It is translated as CAISSGFYNEQFF.

This clonotype was counted many times. V and J are TRBV20-1 and TRBJ2-4; unclear D gene. The length of the CDR3 is 14 residues. Germline values: CDR1 DFQATT, CDR2 SNEGSKA (reference sequence). Trimming removed 5 bases from V and 1 base from J, with 12 bases in between. The CDR3 protein is CSAVPNGAKNIQYF. In DNA form, the CDR3 reads TGCAGTGCTGTCCCGAACGGGGCCAAAAACATTCAGTACTTC.

About this clonotype: The junction departs from germline at one end; a sequencing error may be responsible. The chain has TRBV3-1 and TRBJ1-4; no reliable D call. Germline loops: CDR1 LGHDT, CDR2 YNNKEL (reference sequence). CDR3 length equals 15 residues. The CDR3 bases are TGTGCTAGCAGCCAAGATCTCGTTAAGAACTGGAGAGTGTTTTTT. Encoded protein: CASSQDLVKNWRVFF.

The V gene is TRBV28, the J gene TRBJ2-3; D possibly corresponds to TRBD1 (5 bases). Germline V gene sequence: CDR1 MDHEN, CDR2 SYDVKM. The CDR3 runs to 13 residues. Trimming took 10 bases from V and 3 from J, leaving 14 bases between them. As DNA, the CDR3 is TGTGCCACACTATGGCAGGGAACAGATACGCAGTATTTT. This codes for CATLWQGTDTQYF.

This clonotype was counted only a few times. A much larger clone is a single base away; this may be a read error. The V gene is TRBV18, the J gene TRBJ2-3; no reliable D call. The length of the CDR3 is 13 residues. The V gene's germline CDR1 is KGHSH and CDR2 LQKENI. CDR3 amino acids: CASAPDSTDTQYF. In DNA form, the CDR3 reads TGTGCCAGCGCACCGGACAGCACAGATACGCAGTATTTT.